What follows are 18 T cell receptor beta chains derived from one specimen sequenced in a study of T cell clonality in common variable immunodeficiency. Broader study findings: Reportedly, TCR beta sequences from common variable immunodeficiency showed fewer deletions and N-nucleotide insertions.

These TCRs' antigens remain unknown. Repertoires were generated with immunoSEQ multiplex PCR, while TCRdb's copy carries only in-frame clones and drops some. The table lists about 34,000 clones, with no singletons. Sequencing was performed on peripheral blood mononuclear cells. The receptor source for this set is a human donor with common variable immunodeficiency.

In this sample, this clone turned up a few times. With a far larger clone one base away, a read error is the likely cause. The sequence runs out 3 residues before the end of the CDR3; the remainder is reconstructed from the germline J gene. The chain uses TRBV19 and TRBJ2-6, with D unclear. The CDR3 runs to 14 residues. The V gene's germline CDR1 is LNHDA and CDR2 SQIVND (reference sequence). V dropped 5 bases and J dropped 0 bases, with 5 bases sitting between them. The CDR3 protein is CASSSRSGANVLTF. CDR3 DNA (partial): TGTGCCAGTAGTTCCCGCTCTGGGGCCAACGTC.

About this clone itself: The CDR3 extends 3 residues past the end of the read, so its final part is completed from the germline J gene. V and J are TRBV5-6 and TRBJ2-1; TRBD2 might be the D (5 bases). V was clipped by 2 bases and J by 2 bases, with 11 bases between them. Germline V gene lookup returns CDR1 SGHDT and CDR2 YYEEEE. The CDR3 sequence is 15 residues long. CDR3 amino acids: CASSFRGITYNEQFF. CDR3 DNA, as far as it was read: TGTGCCAGCAGCTTTCGGGGAATAACCTACAATGAG.

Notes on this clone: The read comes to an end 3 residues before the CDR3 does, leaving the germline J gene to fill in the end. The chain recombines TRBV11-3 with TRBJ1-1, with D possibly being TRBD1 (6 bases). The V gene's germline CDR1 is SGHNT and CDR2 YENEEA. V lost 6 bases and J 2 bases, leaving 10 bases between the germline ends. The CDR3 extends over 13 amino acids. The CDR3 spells CASSTQGNTEAFF. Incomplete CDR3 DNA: TGTGCCAGCAGTACACAGGGAAACACTGAA. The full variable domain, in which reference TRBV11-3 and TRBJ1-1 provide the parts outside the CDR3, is EAGVVQSPRYKIIEKKQPVAFWCNPISGHNTLYWYLQNLGQGPELLIRYENEEAVDDSQLPKDRFSAERLKGVDSTLKIQPAELGDSAVYLCASSTQGNTEAFFGQGTRLTVV.

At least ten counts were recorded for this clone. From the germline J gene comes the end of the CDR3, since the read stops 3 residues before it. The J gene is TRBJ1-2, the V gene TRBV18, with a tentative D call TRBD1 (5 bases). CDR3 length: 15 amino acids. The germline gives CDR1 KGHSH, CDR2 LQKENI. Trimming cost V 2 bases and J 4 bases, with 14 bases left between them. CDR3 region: CASSPGKGPIYGYTF. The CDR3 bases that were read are TGTGCCAGCTCACCAGGGAAGGGGCCGATCTATGGC. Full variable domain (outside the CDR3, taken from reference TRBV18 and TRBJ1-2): NAGVMQNPRHLVRRRGQEARLRCSPMKGHSHVYWYRQLPEEGLKFMVYLQKENIIDESGMPKERFSAEFPKEGPSILRIQQVVRGDSAAYFCASSPGKGPIYGYTFGSGTRLTVV.

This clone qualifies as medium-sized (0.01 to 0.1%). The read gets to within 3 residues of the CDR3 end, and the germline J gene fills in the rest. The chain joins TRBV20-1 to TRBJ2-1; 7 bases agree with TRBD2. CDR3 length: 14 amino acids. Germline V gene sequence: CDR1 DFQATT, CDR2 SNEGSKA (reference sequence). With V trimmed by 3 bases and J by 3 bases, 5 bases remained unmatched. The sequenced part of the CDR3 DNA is TGCAGTGCTAGCATTGGCGGGAGCTACAATGAG. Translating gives CSASIGGSYNE. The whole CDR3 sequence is CSASIGGSYNEQFF.

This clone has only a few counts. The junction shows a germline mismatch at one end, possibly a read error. This CDR3 is CSSSLNTNEQYF. The CDR3 DNA, read in part, is TGTTCCAGCAGCTTAAACACTAACGAG. This chain links TRBV7-3 with TRBJ2-7; no definite D call. The observed sequence ends 3 residues before the CDR3 terminus, with the missing tail filled in from the germline J gene. CDR3 length: 12 residues. CDR1 is SGHTA, CDR2 FQGTGA, per germline.

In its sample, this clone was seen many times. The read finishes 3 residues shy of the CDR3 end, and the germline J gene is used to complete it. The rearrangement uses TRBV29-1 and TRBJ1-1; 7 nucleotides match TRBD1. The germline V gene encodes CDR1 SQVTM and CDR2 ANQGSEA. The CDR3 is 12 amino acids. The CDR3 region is CSVVGGGSEAFF. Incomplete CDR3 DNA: TGCAGCGTGGTTGGAGGGGGCTCCGAA. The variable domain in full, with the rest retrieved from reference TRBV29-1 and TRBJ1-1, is SAVISQKPSRDICQRGTSLTIQCQVDSQVTMMFWYRQQPGQSLTLIATANQGSEATYESGFVIDKFPISRPNLTFSTLTVSNMSPEDSSIYLCSVVGGGSEAFFGQGTRLTVV.

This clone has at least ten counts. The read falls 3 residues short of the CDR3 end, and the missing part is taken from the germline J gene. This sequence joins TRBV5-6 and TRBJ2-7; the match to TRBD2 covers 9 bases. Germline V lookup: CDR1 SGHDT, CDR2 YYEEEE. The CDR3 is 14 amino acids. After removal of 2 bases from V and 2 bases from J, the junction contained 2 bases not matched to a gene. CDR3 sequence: CASSFPSGAYEQYF. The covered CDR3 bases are TGTGCCAGCAGCTTCCCTAGCGGGGCCTACGAG.

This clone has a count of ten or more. Here the CDR3 reads CASSPGTSGSGELFF. Incomplete CDR3 DNA: TGTGCCAGCAGTCCCGGGACTAGCGGGTCCGGGGAG. The chain couples TRBV12-3 or TRBV12-4 to TRBJ2-2; 12 nucleotides match TRBD2. The CDR3 end is not reached by the read, which stops 3 residues before it; the germline J gene fills it in. The V and J ends lost 5 bases and 6 bases, in that order; junction bases with no gene match: 4. This CDR3 comprises 15 residues.

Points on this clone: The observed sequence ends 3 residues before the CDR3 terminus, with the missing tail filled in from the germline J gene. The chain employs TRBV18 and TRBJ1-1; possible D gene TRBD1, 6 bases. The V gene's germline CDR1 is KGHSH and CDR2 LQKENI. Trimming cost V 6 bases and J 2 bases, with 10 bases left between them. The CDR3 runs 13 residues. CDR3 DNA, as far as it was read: TGTGCCAGCTCCCACAGGGTAAACACTGAA. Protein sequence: CASSHRVNTE. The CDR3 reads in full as CASSHRVNTEAFF.

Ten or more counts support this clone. CDR3 region: CASSLAGQGVYGYTF. Partial CDR3 DNA: TGTGCCAGCAGCTTAGCCGGACAGGGCGTCTATGGC. The rearrangement links TRBV11-3 to TRBJ1-2; 8 positions match TRBD1. Read data end 3 residues before the CDR3 end; the end is taken from the germline J gene. The germline CDR1 and CDR2 sequences are SGHNT and YENEEA. This CDR3 comprises 15 residues. V dropped 1 base and J dropped 4; count of bases not matched to a gene: 5.

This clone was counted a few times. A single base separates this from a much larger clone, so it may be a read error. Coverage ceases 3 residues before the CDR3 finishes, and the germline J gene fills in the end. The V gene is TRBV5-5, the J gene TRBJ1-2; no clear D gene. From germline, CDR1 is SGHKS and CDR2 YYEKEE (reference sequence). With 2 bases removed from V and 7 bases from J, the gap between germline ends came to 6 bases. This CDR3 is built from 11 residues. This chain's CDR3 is CASSLDTGYTF. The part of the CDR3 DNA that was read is TGTGCCAGCAGCTTAGACACTGGC.

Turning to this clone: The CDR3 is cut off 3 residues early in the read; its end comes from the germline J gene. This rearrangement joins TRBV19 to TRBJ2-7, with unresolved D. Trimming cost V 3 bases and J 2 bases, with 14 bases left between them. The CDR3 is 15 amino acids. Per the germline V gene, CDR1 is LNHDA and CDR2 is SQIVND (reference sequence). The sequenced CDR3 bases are TGTGCCAGTAGTATCTCTTCGAGCCCTACCTACGAG. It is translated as CASSISSSPTYE. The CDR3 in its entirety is CASSISSSPTYEQYF. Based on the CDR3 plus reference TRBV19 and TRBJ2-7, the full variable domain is DGGITQSPKYLFRKEGQNVTLSCEQNLNHDAMYWYRQDPGQGLRLIYYSQIVNDFQKGDIAEGYSVSREKKESFPLTVTSAQKNPTAFYLCASSISSSPTYEQYFGPGTRLTVT.

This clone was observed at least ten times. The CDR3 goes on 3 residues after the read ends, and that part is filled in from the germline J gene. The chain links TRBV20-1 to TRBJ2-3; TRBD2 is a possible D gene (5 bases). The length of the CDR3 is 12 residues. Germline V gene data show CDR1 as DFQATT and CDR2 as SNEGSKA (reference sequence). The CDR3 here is CSARVRGTAQYF. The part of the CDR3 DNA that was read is TGCAGTGCTAGAGTACGGGGTACCGCG.

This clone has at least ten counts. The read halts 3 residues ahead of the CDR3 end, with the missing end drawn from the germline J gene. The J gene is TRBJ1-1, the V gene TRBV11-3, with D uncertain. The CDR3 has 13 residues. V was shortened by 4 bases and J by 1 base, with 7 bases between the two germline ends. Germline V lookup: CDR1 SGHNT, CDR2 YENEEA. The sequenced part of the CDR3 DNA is TGTGCCAGCAGCTCAAAAGGGAACACTGAA. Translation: CASSSKGNTE. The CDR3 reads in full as CASSSKGNTEAFF.

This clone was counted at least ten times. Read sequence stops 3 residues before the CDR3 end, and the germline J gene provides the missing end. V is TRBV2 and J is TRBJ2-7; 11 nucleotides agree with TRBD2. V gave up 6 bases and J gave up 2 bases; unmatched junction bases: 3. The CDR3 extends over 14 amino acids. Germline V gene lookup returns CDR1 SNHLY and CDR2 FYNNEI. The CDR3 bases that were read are TGTGCCAGCAGAACTAGCGGGAGCACCTACGAG. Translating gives CASRTSGSTYE. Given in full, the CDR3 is CASRTSGSTYEQYF.

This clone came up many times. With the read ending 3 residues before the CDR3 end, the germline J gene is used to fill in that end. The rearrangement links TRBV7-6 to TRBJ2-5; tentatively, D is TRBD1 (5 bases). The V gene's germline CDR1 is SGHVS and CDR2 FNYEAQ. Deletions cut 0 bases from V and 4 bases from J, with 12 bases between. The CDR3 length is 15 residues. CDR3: CASSLALGQGETQYF. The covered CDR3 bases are TGTGCCAGCAGCTTAGCGCTCGGGCAGGGAGAGACC.

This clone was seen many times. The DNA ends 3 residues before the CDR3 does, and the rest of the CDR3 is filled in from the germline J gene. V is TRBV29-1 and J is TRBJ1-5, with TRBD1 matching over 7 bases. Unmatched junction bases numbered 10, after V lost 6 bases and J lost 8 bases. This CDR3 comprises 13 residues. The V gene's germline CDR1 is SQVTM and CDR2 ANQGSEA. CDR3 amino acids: CSVQTGLKKPQHF. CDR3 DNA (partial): TGCAGCGTACAGACAGGGTTAAAGAAGCCC.